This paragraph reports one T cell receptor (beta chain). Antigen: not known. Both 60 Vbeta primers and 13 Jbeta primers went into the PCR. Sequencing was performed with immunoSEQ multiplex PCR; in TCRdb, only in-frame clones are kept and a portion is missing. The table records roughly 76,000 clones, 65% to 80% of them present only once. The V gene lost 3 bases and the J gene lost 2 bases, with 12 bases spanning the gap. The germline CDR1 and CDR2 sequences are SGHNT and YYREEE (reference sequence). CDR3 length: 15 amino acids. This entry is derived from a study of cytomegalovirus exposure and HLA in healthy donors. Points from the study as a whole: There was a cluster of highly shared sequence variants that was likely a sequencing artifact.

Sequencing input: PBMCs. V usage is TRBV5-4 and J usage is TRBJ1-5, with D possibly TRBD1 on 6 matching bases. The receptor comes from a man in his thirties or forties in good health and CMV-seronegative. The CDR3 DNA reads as TGTGCCAGCAGCTCACAGGGAACTGGCAATCAGCCCCAGCATTTT. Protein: CASSSQGTGNQPQHF.